This T cell receptor beta chain was profiled in a study of T cell repertoires in cytomegalovirus infection (dated by TCRdb to the late 2010s). Broadly, across the study: Donor HLA type was relevant to the analysis, as public TCR beta signatures indicated carriage of CMV infection together with the matching HLA type. The full study reports these points: In both this cohort and an independent 352-donor cohort, the cumulative frequency of public TCR beta family members distinguished carriers of CMV infection plus the relevant HLA type. The ex vivo response was dominated by HLA-C-restricted CMV-specific TCR beta clonotypes, which also provided the single most frequent clonotype in two of eight donors.

Sequencing used an Illumina HiSeq 1500. The public reads were run again by TCRdb, first through fastp at Q25 and then through MiXCR, and only productive beta chains were kept. Every distinct CDR3 protein forms one entry, paired with its most common genes and DNA. The sample table contains fewer than 350,000 distinct CDR3 sequences; only one count was recorded for 9.5% of them. The top ten clonotypes cover approximately 4.5% of the sample. The germline V gene encodes CDR1 LNHNV and CDR2 YYDKDF (reference sequence). Relative to germline, V is missing 4 bases and J is missing 8 bases, with 11 bases of the junction outside any gene match. The CDR3 holds 15 amino acids from the cysteine to the phenylalanine. The DNA shown is the 45-base CDR3, in frame from base 1. A note on this clonotype: Its antigen remains undetermined. Base qualities are not provided; no much larger clone lies one nucleotide away.

The chain links TRBV15 with TRBJ2-1; a stretch of 7 junction bases matches TRBD2. Sequences were obtained from PBMCs. The sequence was obtained from a human donor in good health (CMV status not recorded). Some clones in this sample may be carry-over from other donors' samples. The DNA sequence follows: TGTGCCACCAGCACCCTGGGAGGGGATCACGATGAGCAGTTCTTC. It codes for CATSTLGGDHDEQFF.